The present TCR beta chain was sequenced within a study of T cell changes during pregnancy in multiple sclerosis. TCRdb's table, derived via immunoSEQ multiplex PCR, lists solely in-frame clones and lacks some. The repertoire has 15,000 to 20,000 clones, almost 96% of them found once; the top ten carry approximately 0.97%. The V end lost 5 bases, the J end lost 4 bases, and 23 bases lay between the germline ends. This CDR3 is built from 17 residues. Germline values: CDR1 MNHEY, CDR2 SMNVEV (reference sequence). This sequence originates from a female donor with multiple sclerosis, enrolled in a pregnancy study. The sample in question was peripheral blood, obtained in the third trimester of pregnancy. The rearrangement uses TRBV27 and TRBJ1-2, with D hard to call. The CDR3 sequence is CASSPFRSRLPSYGYTF. The CDR3 DNA follows: TGTGCCAGCAGTCCATTTAGGTCCAGGTTGCCTTCCTATGGCTACACCTTC.